This is a list of T cell receptor beta chains from one sample in a study of blood T cell repertoires in COVID-19. Using immunoSEQ multiplex PCR, the repertoire was profiled, and TCRdb retains in-frame clones only, with some absent. The data show roughly 59,000 clones, with around 73% seen just once and around an eighth held by the top ten. Sequencing input: peripheral blood. The receptor source for this set is a man of 80 years or more with acute or convalescent COVID-19. Each CDR3 is given with its conserved first and last residue. D genes are given only for firm matches. Only part of the rows carry a size: once, few, many, or a class if the clone is expanded.

d_call clone_size j_call v_call cdr3_length cdr3_aa cdr3_nt
TRBD2 NA TRBJ2-1 TRBV25-1 17 CASSELGAGGKGNEQFF TGTGCCAGCAGTGAACTGGGGGCGGGAGGGAAAGGCAATGAGCAGTTCTTC
TRBD2 NA TRBJ2-5 TRBV10-3 13 CAINDGGGETQYF TGTGCCATCAACGACGGGGGAGGGGAGACCCAGTACTTC
TRBD1 NA TRBJ2-7 TRBV11-3 16 CASSTGGQGVIYEQYF TGTGCCAGCAGCACGGGGGGACAGGGTGTAATCTACGAGCAGTACTTC
NA NA TRBJ1-4 TRBV4-1 15 CASSQDSPTNEKLFF TGCGCCAGCAGCCAAGACAGTCCAACTAATGAAAAACTGTTTTTT
NA NA TRBJ1-1 TRBV7-3 13 CASSLQGNTEAFF TGTGCCAGCAGCCTACAGGGGAACACTGAAGCTTTCTTT
TRBD2 NA TRBJ2-1 TRBV27 17 CASGWIAGGSGGNEQFF TGTGCCAGCGGTTGGATAGCGGGGGGCTCGGGGGGTAATGAGCAGTTCTTC
TRBD1 few TRBJ1-5 TRBV10-3 15 CAIGAGTDGGQPQHF TGTGCCATCGGCGCCGGGACAGACGGTGGTCAGCCCCAGCATTTT
TRBD1 NA TRBJ1-1 TRBV12-3/TRBV12-4 13 CASSFGQGGEAFF TGTGCCAGCAGTTTTGGGCAGGGGGGCGAAGCTTTCTTT
TRBD1 NA TRBJ1-2 TRBV5-8 16 CASSLTVGTVNYGYTF TGTGCCAGCAGCTTGACTGTAGGGACAGTCAACTATGGCTACACCTTC
NA few TRBJ1-1 TRBV6-5 13 CASTISTNTEAFF TGTGCCAGCACCATCAGTACGAACACTGAAGCTTTCTTT
TRBD2 NA TRBJ2-3 TRBV7-9 15 CASRRAGGILDTQYF TGTGCCAGCAGGAGGGCGGGAGGCATTTTGGATACGCAGTATTTT
NA NA TRBJ1-1 TRBV6-6 14 CASSPAGIRTEAFF TGTGCCAGCAGTCCGGCAGGGATTCGCACTGAAGCTTTCTTT
TRBD2 NA TRBJ2-1 TRBV7-7 16 CASSVGLAGAYNEQFF TGTGCCAGCAGCGTCGGACTAGCGGGGGCTTACAATGAGCAGTTCTTC
TRBD1 NA TRBJ1-5 TRBV2 16 CASSEGTGKGNQPQHF TGTGCCAGCAGTGAAGGGACAGGGAAGGGGAATCAGCCCCAGCATTTT
TRBD1 once TRBJ1-1 TRBV4-1 13 CASRGQVNTEAFF TGCGCCAGCAGGGGACAGGTGAACACTGAAGCTTTCTTT
TRBD2 NA TRBJ2-1 TRBV18 17 CASSPRTSGRADNEQFF TGTGCCAGCTCACCACGGACTAGCGGGAGGGCGGACAATGAGCAGTTCTTC
NA NA TRBJ1-2 TRBV3-1/TRBV3-2 12 CASSQDTSGYTF TGTGCCAGCAGCCAAGATACCAGTGGCTACACCTTC
TRBD2 once TRBJ2-3 TRBV7-8 16 CASSSRTSGLTDTQYF TGTGCCAGCAGCTCTCGGACTAGCGGGTTGACAGATACGCAGTATTTT
TRBD1 NA TRBJ1-2 TRBV7-2 15 CASSLPGQGPYGYTF TGTGCCAGCAGCTTACCGGGACAGGGTCCCTATGGCTACACCTTC
NA NA TRBJ1-2 TRBV2 15 CASSEAVTEGYGYTF TGTGCCAGCAGTGAAGCCGTGACAGAAGGCTATGGCTACACCTTC
TRBD2 NA TRBJ2-2 TRBV3-1/TRBV3-2 19 CASSQEGGLAVKNTGELFF TGTGCCAGCAGCCAAGAAGGGGGACTAGCGGTTAAGAACACCGGGGAGCTGTTTTTT
NA NA TRBJ2-1 TRBV9 13 CASSVGYYNEQFF TGTGCCAGCAGCGTAGGTTATTACAATGAGCAGTTCTTC
NA NA TRBJ1-6 TRBV10-2 13 CASSAIGDSPLHF TGCGCCAGCAGCGCCATAGGAGATTCACCCCTCCACTTT
TRBD1 NA TRBJ2-7 TRBV3-1/TRBV3-2 15 CASSQEPGGTYEQYF TGTGCCAGCAGCCAAGAACCAGGGGGCACCTACGAGCAGTACTTC
NA NA TRBJ2-3 TRBV11-3 11 CASSLRDTQYF TGTGCCAGCAGCTTACGGGATACGCAGTATTTT
NA NA TRBJ1-4 TRBV10-3 14 CAISERGSGEKLFF TGTGCCATCAGTGAGAGGGGATCTGGGGAAAAACTGTTTTTT
TRBD1 many TRBJ1-2 TRBV6-5 14 CASSSQGGGTGYTF TGTGCCAGCAGCTCCCAAGGGGGCGGAACTGGCTACACCTTC
NA NA TRBJ2-7 TRBV24-1 14 CATSDGDSLYEQYF TGTGCCACCAGTGATGGAGACAGTCTCTACGAGCAGTACTTC
TRBD1 NA TRBJ2-2 TRBV30 13 CAWSVQGAGELFF TGTGCCTGGAGTGTACAGGGGGCCGGGGAGCTGTTTTTT
NA NA TRBJ1-4 TRBV5-6 16 CASSPTGESTNEKLFF TGTGCCAGCAGCCCTACAGGCGAGTCAACTAATGAAAAACTGTTTTTT
NA NA TRBJ1-1 TRBV7-2 14 CASSLRQANTEAFF TGTGCCAGCAGTCTACGACAAGCGAACACTGAAGCTTTCTTT
TRBD1 few TRBJ1-3 TRBV5-6 15 CASSRRTGFGNTIYF TGTGCCAGCAGCAGAAGGACAGGGTTCGGAAACACCATATATTTT